The 20 T cell receptor beta chains given below trace back to one sample, sequenced in a study of regulatory T cells in long-lasting Graves disease. The time point was: newly diagnosed GD, antithyroid drugs for less than 3 months. PBMC-extracted RNA yielded the TCR library. Construction of TCR beta libraries relied on iRepertoire HTBI primers and on Arm-PCR targeting CDR3 regions. TCRdb redid the calling of the multiplex PCR reads with MiXCR, one entry per CDR3 protein. This sample has approximately 350,000 distinct CDR3 sequences, with about 10% found just once. The same specimen was also included in a second study, on T cells in Graves' hyperthyroidism and ophthalmopathy.

The sequences come from peripheral blood mononuclear cells (PBMCs), collected at new diagnosis, from a patient treated with antithyroid drugs. These receptor sequences come from a woman aged 18-29 years with Graves disease.

Only one count was recorded for this clonotype. This may be a read error: a much more frequent sequence differs by one nucleotide. This chain links TRBV10-3 with TRBJ2-3, with a tentative D call TRBD1 (6 bases). The J call is uncertain, as TRBJ2-1 better fits the DNA end. This CDR3 comprises 14 residues. Germline lookup yields CDR1 ENHRY and CDR2 SYGVKD. CDR3 nucleotide sequence: TGTGCCACCCGGAGGAGCGGTGGGGGCCATGAGCAGTTCTTC. Amino acids: CATRRSGGGHEQFF.

The sample holds a few counts of this clonotype. The V and J genes are TRBV20-1 and TRBJ2-7; no clear D. Trimming took 1 base from V and 0 from J, leaving 7 bases between them. The V gene's germline CDR1 is DFQATT and CDR2 SNEGSKA (reference sequence). CDR3 length: 13 amino acids. The DNA for the CDR3 is TGCAGTGCTAGAGTGTCTAACTCCTACGAGCAGTACTTC. Protein: CSARVSNSYEQYF.

The rearrangement links TRBV7-6 to TRBJ2-1; 8 nucleotides line up with TRBD2. The CDR3 length is 17 residues. CDR1 and CDR2 (germline): SGHVS, FNYEAQ. V trimming: 5 bases; J trimming: 5 bases; junction bases outside the gene matches: 14. CDR3 nucleotide sequence: TGTGCCAGCAGCCAATTAAGCGGGAGTGGGCTTCACAATGAGCAGTTCTTC. It translates to CASSQLSGSGLHNEQFF. The complete variable domain, with remaining parts taken from reference TRBV7-6 and TRBJ2-1, reads GAGVSQSPRYKVTKRGQDVALRCDPISGHVSLYWYRQALGQGPEFLTYFNYEAQQDKSGLPNDRFSAERPEGSISTLTIQRTEQRDSAMYRCASSQLSGSGLHNEQFFGPGTRLTVL.

This clonotype was recorded a few times. This sequence joins TRBV6-2 or TRBV6-3 and TRBJ1-1; 8 bases are shared with TRBD1. V shed 5 bases and J 6 bases; nucleotides not matched to a gene: 5. Germline V gives CDR1 MNHEY, CDR2 SVGEGT. The CDR3 extends over 13 amino acids. The CDR3 nucleotides are TGTGCCAGCAGTAGACAGGGGATCGCTGAAGCTTTCTTT. It is translated as CASSRQGIAEAFF.

On this clonotype: Being one base from a much bigger clone, this may be a read error. This chain joins TRBV20-1 and TRBJ1-2; TRBD1 is a possible D gene (6 bases). This CDR3 contains 13 residues. Germline V gene lookup returns CDR1 DFQATT and CDR2 SNEGSKA (reference sequence). V gave up 4 bases and J gave up 3 bases, with 12 bases separating them. The CDR3 reads CSAIVGGHYGYTF. The CDR3 DNA reads TGCAGTGCTATAGTGGGGGGGCACTATGGCTACACCTTC.

This clonotype was found many times. J is TRBJ1-2 and V is TRBV4-1, with D possibly TRBD1 on 6 matching bases. CDR3 length equals 16 residues. V was shortened by 3 bases and J by 4 bases, with 18 bases between the two germline ends. The V gene's germline CDR1 is MGHRA and CDR2 YSYEKL. CDR3 loop: CASSQLRGGVGYGYTF. CDR3 DNA: TGCGCCAGCAGCCAGCTAAGGGGGGGCGTTGGCTATGGCTACACCTTC.

This clonotype was detected ten times or more. V and J are TRBV5-6 and TRBJ1-1; weak D call: TRBD1 (5 bases). This CDR3 spans 16 amino acids. Germline values: CDR1 SGHDT, CDR2 YYEEEE. V was clipped by 4 bases and J by 4 bases, with 20 bases between them. CDR3 in amino acids: CASSRGPTRGGTEAFF. As DNA, the CDR3 is TGTGCCAGCAGCCGGGGACCGACCCGTGGGGGCACTGAAGCTTTCTTT.

This clonotype has at least ten counts. The chain couples TRBV6-5 to TRBJ2-7; 12 nucleotides agree with TRBD2. In germline, CDR1 is MNHEY, CDR2 SVGAGI. Germline trimming cut 2 bases from V and 6 bases from J; bases unmatched to any gene: 5. This CDR3 contains 15 residues. In DNA, the CDR3 is TGTGCCAGCAGTTACCCGGGGACTAGCGGGCCCGAGCAGTACTTC. This sequence encodes CASSYPGTSGPEQYF.

This clonotype was detected many times. The chain links TRBV20-1 to TRBJ1-2; D possibly corresponds to TRBD1 (6 bases). The CDR3 covers 11 residues. V lost 3 bases and J 7 bases, leaving 9 bases between the germline ends. The germline V gene encodes CDR1 DFQATT and CDR2 SNEGSKA (reference sequence). CDR3 region: CSARVDSGYTF. Written as DNA, the CDR3 is TGCAGTGCTAGGGTGGACAGTGGCTACACCTTC.

This clonotype has a count of ten or more. V usage is TRBV6-5 and J usage is TRBJ2-5; D remains unclear. Looked up from germline, CDR1 is MNHEY and CDR2 is SVGAGI. Trimming shortened V by 2 bases and J by 0 bases, and 13 bases separated the two germline ends. This CDR3 is 16 amino acids long. The CDR3 region is CASSYQSYGYQETQYF. The CDR3 bases are TGTGCCAGCAGTTACCAATCTTACGGTTACCAAGAGACCCAGTACTTC.

V gene TRBV19 combines with J gene TRBJ1-1; 8 bases match TRBD1. V was clipped by 1 base and J by 2 bases; unmatched bases: 9. Germline CDR1 and CDR2: LNHDA and SQIVND (reference sequence). The CDR3 loop spans 17 amino acids. CDR3 sequence reads: CASSIAGGLPLNTEAFF. CDR3 sequence (DNA): TGTGCCAGTAGTATAGCAGGGGGCCTACCCCTTAACACTGAAGCTTTCTTT. The variable domain in full, with the rest retrieved from reference TRBV19 and TRBJ1-1, is DGGITQSPKYLFRKEGQNVTLSCEQNLNHDAMYWYRQDPGQGLRLIYYSQIVNDFQKGDIAEGYSVSREKKESFPLTVTSAQKNPTAFYLCASSIAGGLPLNTEAFFGQGTRLTVV.

This clonotype has at least ten counts. This chain connects TRBV11-2 to TRBJ2-1; 9 bases line up with TRBD2. This CDR3 is 14 amino acids long. Germline V gene data show CDR1 as SGHAT and CDR2 as FQNNGV. J lost 5 bases, V lost 3 bases, and 2 bases had no gene match. CDR3 residues: CASSFGTSNNEQFF. The CDR3 nucleotides read TGTGCCAGCAGCTTCGGGACTAGCAACAATGAGCAGTTCTTC.

This clonotype has at least ten counts. The chain joins TRBV30 to TRBJ1-4, with TRBD1 identical over 10 bases. The CDR3 totals 17 residues. CDR1 and CDR2 (germline): GTSNPN, SVGIG (reference sequence). After removal of 2 bases from V and 8 bases from J, the junction contained 14 bases not matched to a gene. The CDR3 is CAWSPSSGTGDWEKLFF. The CDR3 coding sequence is TGTGCCTGGAGTCCCTCATCCGGGACAGGGGATTGGGAAAAACTGTTTTTT. The full variable domain, in which reference TRBV30 and TRBJ1-4 provide the parts outside the CDR3, is SQTIHQWPATLVQPVGSPLSLECTVEGTSNPNLYWYRQAAGRGLQLLFYSVGIGQISSEVPQNLSASRPQDRQFILSSKKLLLSDSGFYLCAWSPSSGTGDWEKLFFGSGTQLSVL.

This clonotype was found a few times. A read error is possible here, since a much larger clone lies one base away. The CDR3 DNA follows: TGTGCCAGCAGCTTGGAACGGGACGGGGTAGGTCCGGAGCCTGAAGCTTTCTTT. Its protein is CASSLERDGVGPEPEAFF. The genes are TRBV5-5 and TRBJ1-1, with D possibly matching TRBD1 (5 bases). CDR1 is SGHKS and CDR2 is YYEKEE in the germline V gene (reference sequence). Trimming pared 0 bases from V and 6 bases from J, leaving 24 bases between. This CDR3 region has 18 residues.

The rearrangement joins TRBV27 to TRBJ2-3; 14 bases are a match to TRBD2. The V segment lost 4 bases and the J segment 1 base; nucleotides outside the gene matches: 7. The CDR3 totals 18 residues. Germline assignment: CDR1 MNHEY and CDR2 SMNVEV (reference sequence). In DNA, the CDR3 is TGTGCCAGCAGTTCCCGACTAGCGGGGGGGACCCGCACAGATACGCAGTATTTT. Translated: CASSSRLAGGTRTDTQYF.

Many counts were recorded for this clonotype. This chain connects TRBV29-1 to TRBJ2-7, with TRBD1 matching over 9 bases. From germline, CDR1 is SQVTM and CDR2 ANQGSEA. The CDR3 is 13 amino acids. The V gene end was trimmed by 6 bases and the J gene end by 1 base; junction bases not matched to a gene: 4. CDR3 amino acids: CSVTGGPSYEQYF. The CDR3 nucleotides are TGCAGCGTCACAGGGGGCCCGTCCTACGAGCAGTACTTC.

This clonotype was picked up a small number of times. This chain joins TRBV20-1 and TRBJ2-3; 9 bases are shared with TRBD2. Germline V gene data show CDR1 as DFQATT and CDR2 as SNEGSKA (reference sequence). The V gene end was trimmed by 3 bases and the J gene end by 0 bases; junction bases not matched to a gene: 10. The CDR3 is 17 amino acids. The CDR3 nucleotides read TGCAGTGCTAGGCTAGCGGGGACCCTTCCTAGCACAGATACGCAGTATTTT. Translating gives CSARLAGTLPSTDTQYF.

Concerning this clonotype: Just one base apart from a much larger clone, this may be a read error. No conserved phenylalanine or tryptophan ends this CDR3, so it is likely a read error. The V call is TRBV27, the J call TRBJ2-3, with 8 bases fitting TRBD1. Trimming at V came to 3 bases and at J to 6 bases, leaving 5 bases not matched to a gene. This CDR3 region has 14 residues. Germline loops: CDR1 MNHEY, CDR2 SMNVEV (reference sequence). The CDR3: CASSLGGQVDTQYL. CDR3 DNA sequence: TGTGCCAGCAGTTTGGGGGGACAGGTTGATACGCAGTATCTT.

The table lists this clonotype with a few counts. V and J are TRBV20-1 and TRBJ1-5; 10 bases are shared with TRBD1. CDR1 is DFQATT and CDR2 is SNEGSKA in the germline V gene (reference sequence). V dropped 5 bases and J dropped 4; count of bases not matched to a gene: 2. The length of the CDR3 is 13 residues. This chain's CDR3 is CSAGTGVNQPQHF. In DNA, the CDR3 is TGCAGTGCTGGGACAGGGGTGAATCAGCCCCAGCATTTT.

This clonotype was seen repeatedly, ten times or more. V and J are TRBV2 and TRBJ1-5; D remains unclear. Per germline, CDR1 SNHLY and CDR2 FYNNEI. Trimming took 8 bases from V and 6 from J, leaving 14 bases between them. There are 13 residues in the CDR3. CDR3 residues: CASRGRESQPQHF. CDR3 DNA sequence: TGTGCCAGCCGGGGAAGGGAGTCTCAGCCCCAGCATTTT.